This T cell receptor beta chain was recovered during a study of OX40 agonist ivuxolimab in advanced cancers. In the study overall: Ivuxolimab, an agonist antibody against OX40 (CD134), was given to patients. Findings and limits, study-wide: Which antigen the expanded peripheral T cells recognized is unknown. Also present in some nonresponders was a low level of normalized T-cell clonal expansion.

The repertoire was sequenced with immunoSEQ multiplex PCR; TCRdb's copy has only in-frame clones and lacks some. The sample has 50,000 to 70,000 clones, about 85% seen once; the top ten hold 3.7%. Germline lookup yields CDR1 LNHDA and CDR2 SQIVND (reference sequence). V shed 5 bases and J shed 6 bases, with 10 bases lying between them. CDR3 length: 13 residues. This clone was recorded once. What it recognizes is unknown. This clonotype originated in an adult with an advanced solid tumor such as melanoma, head and neck, liver or kidney cancer. The chain recombines TRBV19 with TRBJ2-2; D is undetermined. The starting material was CD4+ or CD8+ T cells sorted from blood, obtained in a trial of the OX40 agonist ivuxolimab. The CDR3 spells CASSPRFPGELFF. In DNA form, the CDR3 reads TGTGCCAGTAGTCCAAGATTCCCCGGGGAGCTGTTTTTT.